This entry features one T cell receptor (beta chain) sequence. Its antigen is still unknown. This table comes from immunoSEQ multiplex PCR, and its TCRdb copy is limited to in-frame clones, with some not included. The top ten clones hold 1.5% to 2% of a sample with around 60,000 clones, about 90% of them seen once. These data come from a study of OX40 agonist ivuxolimab in advanced cancers. About the research overall: Patient treatment consisted of intravenous ivuxolimab administration every 2 weeks at 0.01 to 10 mg/kg. Participants averaged about 60 years of age (range roughly 23 to 80) and were 82.7% male. Among those treated, three patients had partial responses, one with hepatocellular carcinoma and two with cutaneous melanoma. General study findings and limits: CD4+ and CD8+ blood T cells expanded clonally by week 6 at 0.1 to 3.0 mg/kg.

Germline CDR1 GTSNPN, CDR2 SVGIG (reference sequence). V dropped 2 bases and J dropped 5; count of bases not matched to a gene: 18. This CDR3 has 18 amino acids. The rearrangement uses TRBV30 and TRBJ2-5, with 9 bases fitting TRBD1. The clonotype comes from an adult with an advanced solid tumor such as melanoma, head and neck, liver or kidney cancer. The source material was CD4+ or CD8+ T cells sorted from blood, sampled in a trial of the OX40 agonist ivuxolimab. The CDR3 DNA is TGTGCCTGGAGTAACTTCGGGGGGAGAACAGGGGGCTTGGAGACCCAGTACTTC. This translates into CAWSNFGGRTGGLETQYF.